This TCR beta chain emerged from a study of blood T cell repertoires in COVID-19. Study details: Some COVID-19 samples were acute and others convalescent; all came from the United States, Italy and Spain.

Study members were between 18 and 89 years old and lived in around 24 US regions. Cohorts were determined from participant-reported clinical history. The V gene end was trimmed by 4 bases and the J gene end by 0 bases; junction bases not matched to a gene: 12. This CDR3 comprises 18 residues. Germline assignment: CDR1 MRHNA and CDR2 SNTAGT. Per the original methods: Estimated nucleated cell counts came from reference gene primer amplification. Assay: immunoSEQ multiplex PCR; the TCRdb copy retains only in-frame clones and omits some. Clone size and the V and J calls come from that table; the DNA yielded D and trimming. The sample has about 250,000 clones; roughly 89% are singletons.

The receptor's source is a woman in her twenties or thirties with acute COVID-19. Sequenced: PBMCs or T cells enriched from blood (not recorded which). This sequence joins TRBV6-4 and TRBJ2-3, with 8 bases fitting TRBD1. CDR3 nucleotide sequence: TGTGCCAGCAGTGCCCCTATTGGGACAGGATTGAGCACAGATACGCAGTATTTT. Translating gives CASSAPIGTGLSTDTQYF.